This T cell receptor beta chain was found in a study of T cells in Graves' hyperthyroidism and ophthalmopathy. The germline gives CDR1 SGHNT, CDR2 YYREEE (reference sequence). The length of the CDR3 is 14 residues. V lost 5 bases to trimming and J lost 5 bases; unmatched junction nucleotides: 4. The sample holds a few counts of this clonotype. Antigen specificity is unknown. Around 10 ml fresh peripheral blood yielded the PBMCs. RNA transcripts were the template for amplifying TCR beta CDR3 regions. The primer set for the first-round RT-PCR of the TCR CDR3 was HTBI. TCRdb called the multiplex PCR reads again in MiXCR, with one record for every CDR3 protein. Among hundreds of thousands of distinct CDR3 sequences listed, about 20% were seen once. Findings and caveats of the study: Blood also held most thyroid clonotypes expanded beyond 0.001. By a 13 V-J model, ophthalmopathy was set apart from stable hyperthyroidism.

The V and J genes are TRBV5-4 and TRBJ2-3; 11 bases line up with TRBD2. The sequence was obtained from a middle-aged man with Graves' ophthalmopathy. Material: blood. The DNA for the CDR3 is TGTGCCAGCAGACTAGCGGGAGTTGAAGATACGCAGTATTTT. This sequence encodes CASRLAGVEDTQYF.